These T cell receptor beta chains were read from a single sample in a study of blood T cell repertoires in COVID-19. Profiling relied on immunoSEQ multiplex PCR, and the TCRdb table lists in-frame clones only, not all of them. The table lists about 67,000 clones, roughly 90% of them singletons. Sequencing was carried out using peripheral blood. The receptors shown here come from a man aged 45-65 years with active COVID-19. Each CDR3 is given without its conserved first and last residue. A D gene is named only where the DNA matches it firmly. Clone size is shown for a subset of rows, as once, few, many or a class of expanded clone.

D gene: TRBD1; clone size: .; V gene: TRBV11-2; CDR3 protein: ASSLGDRGVETQY
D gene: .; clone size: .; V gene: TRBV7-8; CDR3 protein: ASSLGGGNYNEQF
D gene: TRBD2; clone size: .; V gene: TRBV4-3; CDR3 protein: ASSPSGVGLAGLNTQY
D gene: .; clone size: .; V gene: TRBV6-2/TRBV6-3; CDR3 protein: ASSVHNQPQH
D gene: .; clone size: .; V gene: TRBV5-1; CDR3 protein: ASSLVVNTEAF
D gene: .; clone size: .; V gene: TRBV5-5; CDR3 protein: ASSLEAESYNEQF
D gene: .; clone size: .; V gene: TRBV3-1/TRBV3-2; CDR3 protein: ASSHNPGYEQY
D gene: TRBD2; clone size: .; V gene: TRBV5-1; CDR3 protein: ASSQGTSGSPETQY
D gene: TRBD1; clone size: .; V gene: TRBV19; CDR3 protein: ASSADRGQGGYT
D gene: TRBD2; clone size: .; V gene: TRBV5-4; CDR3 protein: ASSSITSGGNEQF
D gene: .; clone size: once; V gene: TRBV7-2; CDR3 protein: ASSHGLGGTQY
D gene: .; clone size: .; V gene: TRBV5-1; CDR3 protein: ASSTLGSRQF
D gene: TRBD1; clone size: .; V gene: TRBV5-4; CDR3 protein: ASSPDRVLSYGYT
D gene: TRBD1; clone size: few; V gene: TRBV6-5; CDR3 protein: ASRGQIGAQPQH
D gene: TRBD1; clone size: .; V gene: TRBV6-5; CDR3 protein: ASSRTGSGNTIY
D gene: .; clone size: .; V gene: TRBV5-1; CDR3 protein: ASTGGYSPLQGEQF
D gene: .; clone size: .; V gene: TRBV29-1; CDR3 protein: SVPRDNSYEQY
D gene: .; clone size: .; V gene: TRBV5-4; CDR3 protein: ASSLVQTYGYT
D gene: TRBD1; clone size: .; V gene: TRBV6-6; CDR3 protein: ASSGTAAYNEQF
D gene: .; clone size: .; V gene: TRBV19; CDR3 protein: ASSEGTAYGYT
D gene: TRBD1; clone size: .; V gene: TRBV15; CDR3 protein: ATSPGTGDHNEQF
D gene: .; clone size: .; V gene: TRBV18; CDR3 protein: ASSPYLAQETQY
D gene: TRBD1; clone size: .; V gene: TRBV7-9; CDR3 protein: ASTLGQGRGETQY
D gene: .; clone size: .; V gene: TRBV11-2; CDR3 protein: ASSPGGLLF
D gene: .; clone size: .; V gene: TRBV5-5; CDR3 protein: ASSLLRDGLFGPQH
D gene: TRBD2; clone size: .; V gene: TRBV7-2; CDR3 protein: ASSFVGLANTGELF
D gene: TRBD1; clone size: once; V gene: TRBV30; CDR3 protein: AWKEPDRANQPQH
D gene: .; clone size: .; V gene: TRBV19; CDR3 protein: ASRRTAASYEQY
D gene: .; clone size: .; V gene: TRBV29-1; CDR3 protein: SVDTGEENTGELF
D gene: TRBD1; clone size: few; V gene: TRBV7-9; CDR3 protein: ASSSDRVRYGYT
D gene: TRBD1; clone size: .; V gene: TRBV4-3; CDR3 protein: ASSQEWGQRNSPLH
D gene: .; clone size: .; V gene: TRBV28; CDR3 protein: ASSSTHREVADTQY
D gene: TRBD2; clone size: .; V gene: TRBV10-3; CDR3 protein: AISKWSGGASGANVLT
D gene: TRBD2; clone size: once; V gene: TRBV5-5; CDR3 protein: ASSSIAGGETQY
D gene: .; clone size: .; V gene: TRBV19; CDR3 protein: ASGSPLYSNQPQH
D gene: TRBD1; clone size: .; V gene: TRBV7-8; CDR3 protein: ATRGRGKETQY
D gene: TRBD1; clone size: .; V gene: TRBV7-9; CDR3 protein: ASSPGTGAPQH
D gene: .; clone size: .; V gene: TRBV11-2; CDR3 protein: ASSLDYLGDTQY
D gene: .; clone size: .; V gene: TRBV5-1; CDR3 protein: ASRPVGATDTQY
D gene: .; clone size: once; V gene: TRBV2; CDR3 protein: ASSGLQHSTYSNQPQH